This T cell receptor (beta chain) derives from a study of blood T cell repertoires in COVID-19. Overall study: PBMCs, B-cell-depleted T cells, or T cells were the source of the cDNA or gDNA that made up the material.

This CDR3 contains 15 residues. The trim removed 1 base at V and 3 bases at J, leaving 6 bases unmatched. CDR1 is SEHNR and CDR2 is FQNEAQ in the germline V gene (reference sequence). Study processing details: The authors estimated nucleated cell counts from reference gene primer amplification. Profiled with immunoSEQ multiplex PCR; TCRdb holds only in-frame clones, not every one. The V and J calls and clone size were taken over from that table, and D and trimming were inferred from the DNA. The sample includes fewer than 250,000 clones, about 88% of them seen just once. Sequencing input: peripheral blood. The chain uses TRBV7-9 and TRBJ2-7; 7 bases are a match to TRBD1. The receptor was derived from a man in his 60s with acute or convalescent COVID-19. In DNA form, the CDR3 reads TGTGCCAGCAGCTTAGGGACAGGTAATGGCTACGAGCAGTACTTC. Its protein product is CASSLGTGNGYEQYF.